The present TCR beta chain was sequenced within a study of T cells in localized non-small cell lung cancer (dated by TCRdb to 2018 to 2020). About the study as a whole: The study analyzed T cell repertoires of over 200 early-stage NSCLC patients, comparing tumors and uninvolved tumor-adjacent lungs. The cohort consisted of 236 treatment-naive NSCLC patients whose localized lung tumors had been resected. A mean age of around 69 years was recorded for the NSCLC patients, of whom 129 were male and 95 to 110 were female. General conclusions and limits of the study: A median of about 55 of the top 100 tumor clones were detected in paired uninvolved adjacent lung, and some 29 of these tumor clones were also found among the top 100 clones of the paired uninvolved adjacent lung. Because the study design was exploratory, TCR variables were selected using unadjusted p-values without false-discovery rate correction. Longer overall survival was associated with higher T cell density in blood, whereas shorter survival was associated with higher clonality in adjacent lung. Multi-region tumor sequencing was not performed, so intratumor heterogeneity could not be excluded. Uninvolved tumor-adjacent lung showed the highest T cell clonality, higher than tumor, which suggests more focused antigenic responses in the adjacent lung.

Note on this clone: No antigen is known for it. No much larger clonotype is one base removed from it; base qualities were not supplied.

TCR beta CDR3 regions were sequenced from DNA using the immunoSEQ Assay. Under the source paper's analysis protocol: To compute T cell density, TCR beta template counts were normalized to usable DNA, which was estimated by amplifying housekeeping genes. The preseqR package was used to estimate richness by extrapolating to 400,000 templates for PBMC samples and to 120,000 templates for tissue samples. Clonality was taken to be one minus Pielou's evenness. Tissue-enriched TCRs were identified by differential abundance testing using productive amino-acid clonotypes, minimum total count 5 and alpha 0.1. The Jaccard Index and the Morisita Overlap Index were used to measure how much the repertoires overlapped between compartments. GLIPH grouped TCR beta CDR3s together with public tetramer-defined viral CDR3s, and a viral motif had to include at least three viral sequences and show V-gene enrichment. Entries here come from immuneACCESS through TCRdb and include only in-frame sequences with V and J called. Some clones fail to appear in such tables; in the studies checked, an unresolved V gene covers under half of the shortfall, and the cause of the remainder is unknown. D and trimming were read from the DNA, whereas the V and J calls and clone size are those reported in that table. The sample contains around 6,000 clones, 80% to 90% of them found a single time. The ten largest clones take up 17% of the sample.

The CDR3 has 14 amino acids, counting the end cysteine and phenylalanine. Just the 42-base CDR3 DNA is kept, in frame starting at base 1. V gives up 0 bases and J gives up 0 bases, and the segment between their germline ends measures 6 bases. As encoded in the germline V gene, CDR1 is SGHRS while CDR2 is YFSETQ. At diagnosis, tumor, uninvolved tumor-adjacent lung and peripheral blood were collected and then preserved as a mix of FFPE and fresh-frozen material. For TCR repertoire profiling, blood samples were analyzed as peripheral blood mononuclear cells. The chain employs TRBV5-1 and TRBJ2-5; there is no confident call for the D gene. The origin of this receptor is a male donor at least 60 years old with stage I lung adenocarcinoma. The specimen was peripheral blood, collected before any cancer treatment. The CDR3 here reads CASSLGQYQETQYF. The bases read TGCGCCAGCAGCTTGGGGCAGTACCAAGAGACCCAGTACTTC.